The 31 T cell receptor beta chains below all came from one sample that was sequenced in a study of TIL therapy for anti-PD-1-resistant metastatic lung cancer. The libraries were made with immunoSEQ v3. TCRdb keeps only in-frame clones here, not all; method: immunoSEQ multiplex PCR. The top ten clones hold around 2.6% of a sample with tens of thousands of clones, 87% of them seen once. Time point here: pre-treatment sample, taken before nivolumab and TIL therapy. The sequenced sample was blood, obtained at baseline. The receptors originated from a person between 25 and 79 years old with non-small cell lung cancer.

This clone is a singleton in its sample. The chain has TRBV19 and TRBJ1-5; D gene unclear. With 9 bases removed from V and 0 bases from J, the gap between germline ends came to 18 bases. CDR3 length equals 16 residues. Germline V CDR1 and CDR2: LNHDA, SQIVND (reference sequence). CDR3 in amino acids: CASRLEPTDSNQPQHF. DNA of the CDR3: TGTGCCAGCCGTTTGGAGCCCACCGATAGCAATCAGCCCCAGCATTTT.

V and J are TRBV5-6 and TRBJ1-1; 8 bases are a match to TRBD1. This CDR3 has 17 residues. Unmatched junction bases numbered 12, after V lost 4 bases and J lost 1 base. From germline, CDR1 is SGHDT and CDR2 YYEEEE. DNA for the CDR3: TGTGCCAGCAGCGTCACCCAGGGGGCTAAGGGGAACACTGAAGCTTTCTTT. Translating it yields CASSVTQGAKGNTEAFF.

As for this clone: The same CDR3 is also encoded by other DNA sequences in this sample. V and J are TRBV27 and TRBJ1-1; D possibly corresponds to TRBD1 (5 bases). This CDR3 region has 13 residues. Germline assignment: CDR1 MNHEY and CDR2 SMNVEV (reference sequence). V was clipped by 1 base and J by 5 bases, with 8 bases between them. The CDR3 DNA sequence: TGTGCCAGCAGTTTATTGGGGGGAACTGAAGCTTTCTTT. It is translated as CASSLLGGTEAFF.

This clone was seen only a few times. V is TRBV12-5 and J is TRBJ1-5; D is ambiguous. This CDR3 region has 11 residues. The germline CDR1 and CDR2 sequences are LGHNT and FRNRAP. Deletions cut 6 bases from V and 7 bases from J, with 7 bases between. The DNA for the CDR3 is TGTGCTAGTGGCTCAATACAGCCCCAGCATTTT. Translation: CASGSIQPQHF.

This sequence joins TRBV5-1 and TRBJ2-1; the D gene is possibly TRBD2 (5 bases). This CDR3 has 16 residues. Trimming left V 4 bases short and J 0 bases short, with 14 bases between. CDR1 is SGHRS and CDR2 is YFSETQ in the germline V gene. CDR3 sequence: CASSPLERTSYNEQFF. Written as DNA, the CDR3 is TGCGCCAGCAGCCCCTTGGAGCGGACCTCCTACAATGAGCAGTTCTTC.

The table lists this clone with a count of one. V and J are TRBV5-6 and TRBJ2-5; TRBD1 matches at 8 bases. This CDR3 comprises 16 residues. Trimming at V came to 2 bases and at J to 1 base, leaving 7 bases not matched to a gene. Germline values: CDR1 SGHDT, CDR2 YYEEEE. The CDR3, as DNA: TGTGCCAGCAGCTTCCGGGGGACAGGAGTCCAAGAGACCCAGTACTTC. Its protein product is CASSFRGTGVQETQYF.

V and J are TRBV7-3 and TRBJ2-3; TRBD2 agrees at 7 bases. Looked up from germline, CDR1 is SGHTA and CDR2 is FQGTGA. The CDR3 has 13 residues. The J segment lost 3 bases and the V segment lost 5 bases, leaving 2 bases of the junction unmatched. The CDR3 region is CASSPGGTDTQYF. CDR3 nucleotide sequence: TGTGCCAGCAGCCCGGGGGGAACAGATACGCAGTATTTT.

This chain connects TRBV27 to TRBJ1-6; perhaps TRBD1 as D (6 bases). Germline V lookup: CDR1 MNHEY, CDR2 SMNVEV (reference sequence). CDR3 length equals 14 residues. Trimming took 2 bases from V and 8 from J, leaving 10 bases between them. The CDR3 loop is CASSLLSGDSPLHF. The CDR3 nucleotides read TGTGCCAGCAGTTTACTTTCAGGGGATTCACCCCTCCACTTT.

V gene TRBV6-6 combines with J gene TRBJ2-1, with 8 bases lining up with TRBD2. The CDR3 runs to 16 residues. Trimming cost V 5 bases and J 4 bases; bases outside gene matches: 10. Germline-derived CDR1 and CDR2 are MNHNY and SVGAGI (reference sequence). The DNA of the CDR3 is TGTGCCAGCAGTCCCGGCGGGCGGGGGGCTTACAATGAGCAGTTCTTC. As protein: CASSPGGRGAYNEQFF.

The genes are TRBV4-1 and TRBJ2-1, with D perhaps matching TRBD1 (6 bases). Trimming removed 1 base from V and 1 base from J, with 11 bases in between. The CDR3 consists of 16 residues. CDR1 MGHRA and CDR2 YSYEKL come from the germline V gene. The CDR3, as DNA: TGCGCCAGCAGCCAAGTACCCCAGGGGTCCTACAATGAGCAGTTCTTC. Its protein is CASSQVPQGSYNEQFF.

This clone showed up just once. For the CDR3, the DNA is TGTGCCAGCTCACCAATGTTCACAGATACGCAGTATTTT. Amino acid sequence: CASSPMFTDTQYF. The V call is TRBV18, the J call TRBJ2-3; D is undetermined. This CDR3 is 13 amino acids long. The V gene lost 2 bases and the J gene lost 2 bases, with 5 bases spanning the gap. Germline CDR1 is KGHSH and CDR2 is LQKENI.

Here the CDR3 reads CASSAGLINNQPQHF. For the CDR3, the DNA is TGTGCCAGCAGCGCGGGTCTAATTAACAATCAGCCCCAGCATTTT. This chain links TRBV9 with TRBJ1-5; D gene unclear. CDR3 length equals 15 residues. V lost 3 bases, J lost 3 bases, and 13 bases lay in between. Germline-derived CDR1 and CDR2 are SGDLS and YYNGEE.

The chain recombines TRBV6-5 with TRBJ2-2; D could derive from TRBD1 or TRBD2 (5 bases each). Germline V gives CDR1 MNHEY, CDR2 SVGAGI. Trimming removed 2 bases from V and 4 bases from J, with 5 bases in between. The CDR3 is made up of 13 amino acids. CDR3 DNA sequence: TGTGCCAGCAGTTACGGGGGCACCGGGGAGCTGTTTTTT. Translating gives CASSYGGTGELFF.

This chain connects TRBV9 to TRBJ1-1; possible D gene TRBD1, 5 bases. The germline V gene has CDR1 SGDLS and CDR2 YYNGEE. Trimming pared 0 bases from V and 0 bases from J, leaving 9 bases between. This CDR3 has 15 residues. The CDR3 is CASSVGGALNTEAFF. In DNA form, the CDR3 reads TGTGCCAGCAGCGTAGGTGGGGCCTTGAACACTGAAGCTTTCTTT.

The genes are TRBV27 and TRBJ2-1; D unresolved. The CDR3 covers 15 residues. Per germline, CDR1 MNHEY and CDR2 SMNVEV (reference sequence). Between the trimmed V and J ends, which lost 0 bases and 3 bases, there was a span of 9 bases. CDR3 sequence reads: CASSLSGPYYNEQFF. The CDR3, as DNA: TGTGCCAGCAGTTTATCCGGACCCTACTACAATGAGCAGTTCTTC.

This clone was counted a single time. The chain joins TRBV3-1 (or the pseudogene TRBV3-2) to TRBJ2-2; 12 nucleotides agree with TRBD2. The CDR3 loop spans 18 amino acids. The V and J ends lost 4 bases and 2 bases, in that order; junction bases with no gene match: 8. Germline lookup yields CDR1 LGHDT and CDR2 YNNKEL (reference sequence). CDR3 DNA sequence: TGTGCCAGCAGCCCGATGACTAGCGGGGGTCCCAACACCGGGGAGCTGTTTTTT. Amino acids: CASSPMTSGGPNTGELFF.

The V and J genes are TRBV9 and TRBJ1-2; possibly TRBD1 for D (6 bases). Trimming cost V 3 bases and J 7 bases, with 19 bases left between them. Per the germline V gene, CDR1 is SGDLS and CDR2 is YYNGEE. This CDR3 has 15 amino acids. DNA of the CDR3: TGTGCCAGCAGCGAGTCTTACAGGGCCCGGGGTGGCTACACCTTC. This sequence encodes CASSESYRARGGYTF.

The chain employs TRBV6-5 and TRBJ1-1; TRBD1 aligns across 7 bases. From germline, CDR1 is MNHEY and CDR2 SVGAGI. This CDR3 comprises 14 residues. J lost 7 bases, V lost 7 bases, and 12 bases had no gene match. CDR3 loop: CASIGTVPVNEAFF. CDR3 in DNA: TGTGCCAGCATAGGGACAGTCCCGGTGAATGAAGCTTTCTTT.

The rearrangement links TRBV4-1 to TRBJ1-4, with D unresolved. This CDR3 has 12 amino acids. Germline values: CDR1 MGHRA, CDR2 YSYEKL. Trimming took off 0 bases at V and 12 bases at J, with 8 bases between the two ends. CDR3 amino acids: CASSQDVGELFF. Here the CDR3 DNA reads TGCGCCAGCAGCCAAGATGTGGGAGAACTGTTTTTT.

This clone showed up just a few times. Written as DNA, the CDR3 is TGTGCCAGTAGTATAGGACAGAATCCCTTCTATGGCTACACCTTC. Encoded protein: CASSIGQNPFYGYTF. The chain recombines TRBV19 with TRBJ1-2, with a tentative D call TRBD1 (5 bases). V lost 1 base, J lost 4 bases, and 13 bases lay in between. This CDR3 region has 15 residues. Germline CDR1 is LNHDA and CDR2 is SQIVND (reference sequence).

The chain is built from TRBV5-1 and TRBJ2-3; possible D gene TRBD2, 6 bases. Trimming took 9 bases from V and 1 from J, leaving 9 bases between them. Germline loops: CDR1 SGHRS, CDR2 YFSETQ. This CDR3 contains 12 residues. CDR3 loop: CATSSGTDTQYF. The CDR3, as DNA: TGCGCCACATCTAGCGGCACAGATACGCAGTATTTT.

The chain joins TRBV19 to TRBJ2-7, with D tentatively TRBD2 (6 bases). The CDR3 consists of 15 residues. Per germline, CDR1 LNHDA and CDR2 SQIVND (reference sequence). With 3 bases removed from V and 4 bases from J, the gap between germline ends came to 16 bases. CDR3 DNA: TGTGCCAGTAGTATGGCAGGAGGGAGAGGGTACGAGCAGTACTTC. It codes for CASSMAGGRGYEQYF.

The chain joins TRBV5-1 to TRBJ2-7; D tentatively fits TRBD1 or TRBD2 (7 bases each). The germline V and J ends were trimmed by 2 bases and 7 bases, with 16 bases remaining between them. Germline loops: CDR1 SGHRS, CDR2 YFSETQ. This CDR3 spans 14 amino acids. CDR3 protein: CASSFTGEGWEQYF. The CDR3 bases are TGCGCCAGCAGCTTTACAGGGGAGGGTTGGGAGCAGTACTTC.

This chain's CDR3 is CASRMAGLGEKLFF. As DNA, the CDR3 is TGTGCCAGCAGAATGGCAGGGTTAGGTGAAAAACTGTTTTTT. V is TRBV25-1 and J is TRBJ1-4; weak D call: TRBD1 (5 bases). The CDR3 contains 14 residues. V lost 6 bases to trimming and J lost 7 bases, with 15 bases between them. Germline V gene data show CDR1 as MGHDK and CDR2 as SYGVNS.

This clone has just a few counts. This rearrangement joins TRBV5-1 to TRBJ2-1, with D uncertain. V was trimmed by 0 bases and J by 8 bases, leaving 6 bases between them. Germline CDR1 and CDR2: SGHRS and YFSETQ. The CDR3 has 12 amino acids. CDR3 nucleotides: TGCGCCAGCAGCTTGGGGGTAGATGAGCAGTTCTTC. Translating gives CASSLGVDEQFF.

The chain employs TRBV24-1 and TRBJ2-1; D may be TRBD1 (5 bases). The CDR3 runs to 11 residues. Germline loops: CDR1 KGHDR, CDR2 SFDVKD. The germline V and J ends were trimmed by 12 bases and 9 bases, with 14 bases remaining between them. For the CDR3, the DNA is TGTGCCTCCATGGGGCGGATTGAGCAGTTCTTC. Translating it yields CASMGRIEQFF.

V usage is TRBV7-8 and J usage is TRBJ2-7; 7 positions agree with TRBD1. Trimming cost V 5 bases and J 5 bases; bases outside gene matches: 12. This CDR3 region has 15 residues. Germline CDR1 is SGHVS and CDR2 is FQNEAQ. The CDR3 region has the DNA TGTGCCAGCAGCAACCCCGGATTCGACAGGGACGAGCAGTACTTC. Translation gives CASSNPGFDRDEQYF.

The chain couples TRBV19 to TRBJ1-5, with D hard to call. CDR3 length: 17 residues. Trimming cost V 4 bases and J 3 bases, with 19 bases left between them. From germline, CDR1 is LNHDA and CDR2 SQIVND (reference sequence). Written as DNA, the CDR3 is TGTGCCAGTAGTAAACGGACTTTAGAGGCGTCCAATCAGCCCCAGCATTTT. Translation gives CASSKRTLEASNQPQHF.

The chain links TRBV20-1 to TRBJ1-1; D gene unclear. V lost 3 bases to trimming and J lost 0 bases, with 5 bases between them. From germline, CDR1 is DFQATT and CDR2 SNEGSKA (reference sequence). The CDR3 is made up of 12 amino acids. The CDR3 coding sequence is TGCAGTGCTAGTCAAATGAACACTGAAGCTTTCTTT. Amino acid sequence: CSASQMNTEAFF.

The chain has TRBV28 and TRBJ1-4; D gene ambiguous. V was cut by 1 base and J by 0 bases, with 12 bases left in between. The CDR3 is 17 residues long. Germline V gene lookup returns CDR1 MDHEN and CDR2 SYDVKM. CDR3 in amino acids: CASSLSLTLATNEKLFF. For the CDR3, the DNA is TGTGCCAGCAGTTTATCACTAACCCTTGCAACTAATGAAAAACTGTTTTTT.

This sequence joins TRBV27 and TRBJ2-7; TRBD1 might be the D (6 bases). The germline V gene has CDR1 MNHEY and CDR2 SMNVEV (reference sequence). This CDR3 spans 16 amino acids. Between the trimmed V and J ends, which lost 0 bases and 4 bases, there was a span of 16 bases. The CDR3: CASSLSPGHIKYEQYF. In nucleotides, the CDR3 is TGTGCCAGCAGTTTATCTCCGGGACATATCAAGTACGAGCAGTACTTC.